The 16 T cell receptor beta chains in this list originate from one sample, sequenced in a study of glioma-infiltrating T cells. TCR alpha and beta CDR3 regions were amplified from RNA using iRepertoire nested multiplex PCR. TCRdb re-derived calls from the multiplex PCR reads in MiXCR, one entry per CDR3 protein. The sample holds about 140,000 distinct CDR3 sequences, about 39% seen once. The sample consisted of glioma tissue, nonneoplastic brain tissue, or PBMCs (not recorded which). Source of these receptors: a human donor with low-grade glioma or glioblastoma, undergoing nonglioma brain surgery, or in good health (not recorded which).

This clonotype is a singleton in its sample. The V and J genes are TRBV12-3 or TRBV12-4 and TRBJ1-1; 7 nucleotides align to TRBD1. CDR3 length: 12 residues. Losses at the gene ends were 5 bases for V and 12 bases for J; bases not matched to a gene: 9. The DNA for the CDR3 is TGTGCCAGCAGTCAACGGACAGGAGACTCTTTCTTT. It encodes CASSQRTGDSFF.

This clonotype was observed a few times. The chain employs TRBV7-2 and TRBJ2-7; D could derive from TRBD1 or TRBD2 (5 bases each). The CDR3 totals 12 residues. CDR1 and CDR2 (germline): SGHTA, FQGNSA. Trimming removed 1 base from V and 6 bases from J, with 7 bases in between. CDR3: CASSLVGVEQYF. CDR3 DNA: TGTGCCAGCAGCTTAGTGGGGGTCGAGCAGTACTTC. Based on the CDR3 plus reference TRBV7-2 and TRBJ2-7, the full variable domain is GAGVSQSPSNKVTEKGKDVELRCDPISGHTALYWYRQSLGQGLEFLIYFQGNSAPDKSGLPSDRFSAERTGGSVSTLTIQRTQQEDSAVYLCASSLVGVEQYFGPGTRLTVT.

The chain uses TRBV20-1 and TRBJ1-1, with D possibly being TRBD1 (6 bases). This CDR3 region has 12 residues. The V gene's germline CDR1 is DFQATT and CDR2 SNEGSKA (reference sequence). Trimming removed 1 base from V and 6 bases from J, with 9 bases in between. DNA for the CDR3: TGCAGTGCTAGAGTGGGGGCGGCTGAAGCTTTCTTT. Protein: CSARVGAAEAFF.

The chain combines TRBV19 with TRBJ1-6, with D unclear. The V gene lost 3 bases and the J gene lost 0 bases, with 9 bases spanning the gap. Germline V gene sequence: CDR1 LNHDA, CDR2 SQIVND (reference sequence). The CDR3 runs to 16 residues. The CDR3 bases are TGTGCCAGTAGTATCGTCTACCGCTCCTATAATTCACCCCTCCACTTT. This translates into CASSIVYRSYNSPLHF.

The rearrangement joins TRBV25-1 to TRBJ1-2, with D maybe TRBD1 (5 bases). Germline V gene lookup returns CDR1 MGHDK and CDR2 SYGVNS. V shed 1 base and J shed 4 bases, with 10 bases lying between them. There are 14 residues in the CDR3. In DNA, the CDR3 is TGTGCCAGCAGTGAATCTCAGGGTCGCTATGGCTACACCTTC. Amino acids: CASSESQGRYGYTF.

The chain carries TRBV29-1 and TRBJ2-3; D tentatively fits TRBD1 or TRBD2 (5 bases each). Trimming took off 6 bases at V and 3 bases at J, with 13 bases between the two ends. CDR1 and CDR2 from the germline V gene are SQVTM and ANQGSEA. The CDR3 is made up of 13 amino acids. The CDR3 DNA sequence: TGCAGCGTCGGGACCAGCCCTACAGATACGCAGTATTTT. Translation: CSVGTSPTDTQYF.

This clonotype was seen only a few times. This chain links TRBV20-1 with TRBJ2-7, with 10 bases matching TRBD1. This CDR3 region has 12 residues. The junction had 3 bases not matched to a gene; V was cut back by 6 bases and J by 4 bases. Germline V gene lookup returns CDR1 DFQATT and CDR2 SNEGSKA (reference sequence). The CDR3 protein is CSARQGAYEQYF. CDR3 sequence (DNA): TGCAGTGCCAGACAGGGGGCTTACGAGCAGTACTTC.

This chain uses TRBV6-5 with TRBJ2-7; D gene ambiguous. V was clipped by 4 bases and J by 1 base, with 14 bases between them. CDR3 length: 15 amino acids. Germline assignment: CDR1 MNHEY and CDR2 SVGAGI. Written as DNA, the CDR3 is TGTGCCAGCAGTTTAGAAGGAACGCCGTCCTACGAGCAGTACTTC. Translating gives CASSLEGTPSYEQYF.

The J gene is TRBJ2-3, the V gene TRBV6-6; unclear D gene. Germline CDR1 MNHNY, CDR2 SVGAGI (reference sequence). The V end lost 2 bases, the J end lost 2 bases, and 8 bases lay between the germline ends. The CDR3 totals 14 residues. CDR3 region: CASSYNSITDTQYF. The DNA for the CDR3 is TGTGCCAGCAGTTACAACAGCATCACAGATACGCAGTATTTT.

This clonotype was observed at least ten times. This rearrangement joins TRBV10-3 to TRBJ1-2; D gene ambiguous. Trimming took off 11 bases at V and 0 bases at J, with 13 bases between the two ends. CDR1 and CDR2 from the germline V gene are ENHRY and SYGVKD. The CDR3 extends over 13 amino acids. CDR3 protein: CASRYLANYGYTF. The CDR3 DNA is TGTGCCTCAAGATACCTCGCTAACTATGGCTACACCTTC.

This sequence joins TRBV2 and TRBJ1-1; TRBD1 aligns across 9 bases. This CDR3 has 15 amino acids. The germline CDR1 and CDR2 sequences are SNHLY and FYNNEI. The junction had 7 bases not matched to a gene; V was cut back by 2 bases and J by 6 bases. The CDR3 sequence is CASSERGQGLAEAFF. In DNA, the CDR3 is TGTGCCAGCAGTGAACGGGGACAGGGTTTGGCTGAAGCTTTCTTT. The whole variable domain, remainder taken from reference TRBV2 and TRBJ1-1, is EPEVTQTPSHQVTQMGQEVILRCVPISNHLYFYWYRQILGQKVEFLVSFYNNEISEKSEIFDDQFSVERPDGSNFTLKIRSTKLEDSAMYFCASSERGQGLAEAFFGQGTRLTVV.

This clonotype was seen many times. The J gene is TRBJ1-5, the V gene TRBV7-2; 10 bases fit TRBD1. The CDR3 totals 16 residues. V lost 5 bases, J lost 3 bases, and 7 bases stayed unmatched. Germline V gene lookup returns CDR1 SGHTA and CDR2 FQGNSA. The CDR3 loop reads CASSPQTGGHNQPQHF. In DNA form, the CDR3 reads TGTGCCAGCAGCCCGCAGACAGGGGGCCACAATCAGCCCCAGCATTTT.

This clonotype was seen a few times. The chain couples TRBV20-1 to TRBJ1-1, with a weak D call TRBD1 (5 bases). Germline V gives CDR1 DFQATT, CDR2 SNEGSKA (reference sequence). CDR3 size: 14 residues. V was shortened by 3 bases and J by 4 bases, with 15 bases between the two germline ends. In DNA form, the CDR3 reads TGCAGTGCTAGGCCCCCCGGCGGGGGCACTGAAGCTTTCTTT. Residues: CSARPPGGGTEAFF.

This chain uses TRBV6-2 or TRBV6-3 with TRBJ2-1; D is unclear. V lost 0 bases, J lost 4 bases, and 4 bases lay in between. Germline loops: CDR1 MNHEY, CDR2 SVGEGT. The CDR3 length is 13 residues. CDR3 sequence: CASSYSSYNEQFF. In DNA, the CDR3 is TGTGCCAGCAGTTACTCCTCTTACAATGAGCAGTTCTTC.

This sequence joins TRBV4-1 and TRBJ2-1; D may be TRBD1 or TRBD2 (6 bases each). Trimming removed 1 base from V and 8 bases from J, with 12 bases in between. Germline V gene sequence: CDR1 MGHRA, CDR2 YSYEKL. This CDR3 has 14 amino acids. For the CDR3, the DNA is TGCGCCAGCAGCCAAGGGTCGGGGGCGTATGAGCAGTTCTTC. Protein sequence: CASSQGSGAYEQFF.

This clonotype was detected only a few times. J is TRBJ2-7 and V is TRBV3-1, with D unresolved. From germline, CDR1 is LGHDT and CDR2 YNNKEL (reference sequence). The CDR3 loop spans 13 amino acids. Trimming shortened V by 0 bases and J by 12 bases, and 15 bases separated the two germline ends. The CDR3 spells CASSQDRSLERYF. The CDR3 DNA follows: TGTGCCAGCAGCCAAGATCGGTCTCTAGAACGGTACTTC.